This T cell receptor (beta chain) appears in the sequencing data of a study of blood T cell repertoires in COVID-19. Across the whole study: COVID-19 samples from acute and convalescent phases originated in the United States, Italy and Spain. From T cells, B-cell-depleted T cells, or PBMCs came the material, which was cDNA or gDNA.

From germline, CDR1 is MGHRA and CDR2 YSYEKL. This CDR3 has 12 residues. Deletions cut 2 bases from V and 12 bases from J, with 11 bases between. This clone appeared a single time. In the original analysis: Reference gene primer amplification gave estimated nucleated cell counts. Using immunoSEQ multiplex PCR, the repertoire was profiled, and TCRdb retains in-frame clones only, with some absent. V and J calls and clone size are given by that table; D and trimming were obtained from the DNA. Of about 330,000 clones in the sample, more than 75% were seen once. Two consecutive negative NP/OP PCR tests, clearance, or resolved symptoms defined Cohort 3 recovery.

The V call is TRBV4-1, the J call TRBJ2-1; no clear D. Sample: PBMCs or T cells enriched from blood (not recorded which). The receptor comes from a woman aged 18 to 35 who had recovered from COVID-19. DNA for the CDR3: TGCGCCAGCAGCCAATCCGGGTCGTGGCAGTTCTTC. Translated, it gives CASSQSGSWQFF.